Below are 31 T cell receptor beta chains sequenced from a single sample in a study of CD8 T cells in ankylosing spondylitis. TCRdb reprocessed the 5' RACE reads via MiXCR and lists one record per CDR3 protein. The data contain about 340,000 distinct CDR3 sequences, about 15% of them singletons. The sequencing input was blood, either unsorted or a sorted T cell fraction (not recorded which). The receptors here all came from a male donor with ankylosing spondylitis or in good health (not recorded which).

The chain employs TRBV6-5 and TRBJ2-3; TRBD1 agrees at 9 bases. There are 16 residues in the CDR3. V was pared by 0 bases and J by 2 bases, with 3 bases of the junction left unmatched. Per germline, CDR1 MNHEY and CDR2 SVGAGI. CDR3 residues: CASSYSGTGNTDTQYF. Written as DNA, the CDR3 is TGTGCCAGCAGTTACTCAGGGACAGGGAACACAGATACGCAGTATTTT.

Ten or more counts support this clonotype. The chain employs TRBV12-3 or TRBV12-4 and TRBJ2-1; D is unresolved. This CDR3 is 13 amino acids long. V was shortened by 5 bases and J by 15 bases, with 20 bases between the two germline ends. The CDR3 loop is CASSPDLLGWGFF. The CDR3 DNA sequence: TGTGCCAGCAGTCCAGACCTCCTAGGGTGGGGGTTCTTC.

The rearrangement links TRBV3-1 to TRBJ2-1; 11 nucleotides match TRBD2. Germline V CDR1 and CDR2: LGHDT, YNNKEL (reference sequence). V lost 6 bases and J lost 8; bases outside the gene matches: 9. There are 15 residues in the CDR3. CDR3: CASSPLAGGNDEQFF. The CDR3 coding sequence is TGTGCCAGCAGTCCCCTAGCGGGAGGCAACGATGAGCAGTTCTTC.

Remarks on this clonotype: A much larger clone is a single base away; this may be a read error. The chain uses TRBV4-2 and TRBJ1-1; D possibly corresponds to TRBD1 (5 bases). Germline CDR1 and CDR2: LGHNA and YNFKEQ. The CDR3 has 14 amino acids. V shed 2 bases and J shed 8 bases, with 15 bases lying between them. The CDR3, as DNA: TGTGCCAGCAGCCAACTCTGGGGCGATGAGGAAGCTTTCTTT. It yields the protein CASSQLWGDEEAFF.

The gene calls are TRBV12-3 or TRBV12-4 and TRBJ1-3; no clear D. The germline V and J ends were trimmed by 5 bases and 0 bases, with 11 bases remaining between them. This CDR3 contains 15 residues. CDR3: CASSPPFYSGNTIYF. CDR3 bases: TGTGCCAGCAGTCCACCCTTCTACTCTGGAAACACCATATATTTT.

This chain joins TRBV6-5 and TRBJ2-3; the match to TRBD2 covers 9 bases. The germline V gene has CDR1 MNHEY and CDR2 SVGAGI. The V and J ends lost 7 bases and 0 bases, in that order; junction bases with no gene match: 11. The CDR3 totals 17 residues. The CDR3 is CASILRGTSSSTDTQYF. In DNA, the CDR3 is TGTGCCAGCATTCTCAGGGGGACTAGCAGTAGCACAGATACGCAGTATTTT.

Only a few counts were recorded for this clonotype. This chain uses TRBV5-1 with TRBJ2-1, with D maybe TRBD1 (5 bases). The CDR3 is 13 amino acids. CDR1 SGHRS and CDR2 YFSETQ come from the germline V gene. Trimming stripped 2 bases from V and 5 bases from J, with 8 bases between. For the CDR3, the DNA is TGCGCCAGCAGCTTCACCAGGGACAATGAGCAGTTCTTC. The encoded protein is CASSFTRDNEQFF.

The rearrangement links TRBV24-1 to TRBJ2-3; D could derive from TRBD1 or TRBD2 (5 bases each). CDR1 KGHDR and CDR2 SFDVKD come from the germline V gene. The CDR3 length is 15 residues. V was pared by 5 bases and J by 1 base, with 12 bases between. CDR3 coding DNA: TGTGCCACCAGTGTCGCCGGGACGGGCACAGATACGCAGTATTTT. Protein sequence: CATSVAGTGTDTQYF.

DNA for the CDR3: TGTGCCAGCAGCCACTGGACAGATAACTATGGCTACACCTTC. It specifies CASSHWTDNYGYTF. The chain joins TRBV3-1 to TRBJ1-2; possibly TRBD1 for D (6 bases). Germline CDR1 LGHDT, CDR2 YNNKEL (reference sequence). The CDR3 covers 14 residues. Trimming removed 3 bases from V and 1 base from J, with 9 bases in between.

The V gene is TRBV7-9, the J gene TRBJ1-2; D may be TRBD1 (6 bases). The CDR3 loop spans 14 amino acids. The germline CDR1 and CDR2 sequences are SEHNR and FQNEAQ (reference sequence). V was clipped by 3 bases and J by 8 bases, with 16 bases between them. The CDR3 region is CASSFLTGLEGYTF. The DNA of the CDR3 is TGTGCCAGCAGCTTCCTTACAGGGTTGGAGGGCTACACCTTC.

This clonotype was recorded a few times. The V gene is TRBV10-1, the J gene TRBJ2-2; 12 bases line up with TRBD1. With 7 bases clipped from V and 6 bases from J, the junction kept 9 bases outside the gene matches. The CDR3 runs 16 residues. CDR1 is WNHNN, CDR2 SYGVQD, per germline (reference sequence). The DNA for the CDR3 is TGCGCCAGCACCAAGGGACAGGGGGCGTCATCCGGGGAGCTGTTTTTT. Protein: CASTKGQGASSGELFF.

This clonotype has more than one count but fewer than ten. This could be a read error, since a much larger clone is one nucleotide away. This chain joins TRBV7-2 and TRBJ2-3; TRBD2 matches at 7 bases. Trimming took 5 bases from V and 1 from J; bases not matched to a gene: 3. CDR1 SGHTA and CDR2 FQGNSA come from the germline V gene. The CDR3 runs to 14 residues. DNA of the CDR3: TGTGCCAGCAGCCCAGGGAGGGGCACAGATACGCAGTATTTT. Its protein is CASSPGRGTDTQYF.

The table lists this clonotype with many counts. This chain uses TRBV12-3 or TRBV12-4 with TRBJ1-5, with D uncertain. The CDR3 consists of 13 residues. The V and J ends lost 4 bases and 1 base respectively, with 5 bases between them. The CDR3 loop is CASSYSSNQPQHF. In nucleotides, the CDR3 is TGTGCCAGCAGTTATTCAAGCAATCAGCCCCAGCATTTT.

The J gene is TRBJ2-2, the V gene TRBV29-1; D gene uncertain. Germline V gives CDR1 SQVTM, CDR2 ANQGSEA. Trimming took 5 bases from V and 3 from J, leaving 10 bases between them. The CDR3 sequence is 13 residues long. DNA for the CDR3: TGCAGCGTTCAACCGTTCTACACCGGGGAGCTGTTTTTT. This codes for CSVQPFYTGELFF.

This clonotype was counted a few times. The chain employs TRBV29-1 and TRBJ1-2, with 9 bases identical to TRBD1. Germline V gene sequence: CDR1 SQVTM, CDR2 ANQGSEA. J lost 0 bases, V lost 5 bases, and 1 base had no gene match. This CDR3 comprises 13 residues. The CDR3 region is CSVRTGANYGYTF. The CDR3 nucleotides read TGCAGCGTTCGGACAGGGGCTAACTATGGCTACACCTTC.

The chain carries TRBV20-1 and TRBJ1-5; D gene unclear. The ends were cut back, 1 base at V and 1 base at J, with 8 bases in the middle. The CDR3 sequence is 14 residues long. Per the germline V gene, CDR1 is DFQATT and CDR2 is SNEGSKA (reference sequence). The CDR3 spells CSARVGGSNQPQHF. The CDR3 nucleotides read TGCAGTGCTAGAGTGGGAGGCAGCAATCAGCCCCAGCATTTT.

The rearrangement links TRBV5-1 to TRBJ2-6; TRBD1 aligns across 7 bases. The CDR3 is made up of 17 amino acids. J gave up 0 bases and V 1 base, and 4 bases lay outside the gene matches. Germline CDR1 SGHRS, CDR2 YFSETQ. DNA of the CDR3: TGCGCCAGCAGCTTGCGGGACAGAAACTCTGGGGCCAACGTCCTGACTTTC. Translated: CASSLRDRNSGANVLTF.

This clonotype was detected only a few times. The rearrangement joins TRBV3-1 to TRBJ2-1; unclear D gene. From germline, CDR1 is LGHDT and CDR2 YNNKEL (reference sequence). The V end was cut by 3 bases, the J end by 0 bases, with 9 bases between. This CDR3 contains 15 residues. Here the CDR3 reads CASSHTPSSYNEQFF. The CDR3 DNA sequence: TGTGCCAGCAGCCACACACCGAGCTCCTACAATGAGCAGTTCTTC.

This clonotype was recorded many times. The chain couples TRBV6-5 to TRBJ1-2; D is unclear. In germline, CDR1 is MNHEY, CDR2 SVGAGI. The CDR3 loop spans 14 amino acids. Trimming removed 0 bases from V and 4 bases from J, with 9 bases in between. This CDR3 is CASSYSTWSYGYTF. CDR3 coding DNA: TGTGCCAGCAGTTACTCGACCTGGAGCTATGGCTACACCTTC.

CDR3 bases: TGTGCCAGCAGCCAGATGGACAGATCGAACACTGAAGCTTTCTTT. Amino acids: CASSQMDRSNTEAFF. The V call is TRBV3-1, the J call TRBJ1-1; the D gene is possibly TRBD1 (6 bases). Trimming took 3 bases from V and 1 from J, leaving 12 bases between them. The CDR3 is 15 amino acids. Germline V gives CDR1 LGHDT, CDR2 YNNKEL (reference sequence).

In this sample, this clonotype turned up a few times. This rearrangement joins TRBV9 to TRBJ2-3; no reliable D call. The CDR3 is 15 amino acids. Germline V CDR1 and CDR2: SGDLS, YYNGEE. V was cut by 3 bases and J by 0 bases, with 11 bases left in between. This CDR3 is CASSAPGASTDTQYF. The CDR3 DNA reads TGTGCCAGCAGCGCTCCAGGAGCGAGCACAGATACGCAGTATTTT.

This clonotype has a handful of counts. V gene TRBV12-3 or TRBV12-4 combines with J gene TRBJ1-3, with a possible D match to TRBD1 (5 bases). V was trimmed by 7 bases and J by 4 bases, leaving 17 bases between them. CDR3 length equals 15 residues. The CDR3 region is CASTFGTLGGNTIYF. CDR3 nucleotide sequence: TGTGCCAGCACCTTCGGGACCCTGGGAGGAAACACCATATATTTT.

This clonotype was counted a few times. The V and J genes are TRBV6-6 and TRBJ1-4, with a weak D call TRBD1 (5 bases). V dropped 7 bases and J dropped 5 bases, with 11 bases sitting between them. CDR3 length: 13 residues. CDR1 MNHNY and CDR2 SVGAGI come from the germline V gene (reference sequence). The CDR3 bases are TGTGCCAGCAAGGGGTCGGGCAATGAAAAACTGTTTTTT. It yields the protein CASKGSGNEKLFF.

This clonotype was found a few times. V is TRBV4-2 and J is TRBJ2-1; D may be TRBD1 (5 bases). CDR1 is LGHNA, CDR2 YNFKEQ, per germline. This CDR3 has 15 residues. V was clipped by 0 bases and J by 7 bases, with 13 bases between them. CDR3 amino acids: CASSQDAGWINEQFF. CDR3 in DNA: TGTGCCAGCAGCCAAGATGCAGGGTGGATAAATGAGCAGTTCTTC.

CDR3: CATKKGIEQYF. In DNA, the CDR3 is TGTGCCACCAAGAAGGGGATCGAGCAGTACTTC. V and J are TRBV2 and TRBJ2-7, with D possibly matching TRBD1 (5 bases). This CDR3 is 11 amino acids long. Germline V gene data show CDR1 as SNHLY and CDR2 as FYNNEI. V lost 10 bases, J lost 6 bases, and 13 bases lay in between. Supplemented by reference TRBV2 and TRBJ2-7, the full variable domain reads EPEVTQTPSHQVTQMGQEVILRCVPISNHLYFYWYRQILGQKVEFLVSFYNNEISEKSEIFDDQFSVERPDGSNFTLKIRSTKLEDSAMYFCATKKGIEQYFGPGTRLTVT.

The chain links TRBV12-3 or TRBV12-4 to TRBJ1-2; D unresolved. The CDR3 length is 13 residues. With 0 bases removed from V and 7 bases from J, the gap between germline ends came to 9 bases. CDR3 nucleotide sequence: TGTGCCAGCAGTTTAGCCCTGTTAGGTGGCTACACCTTC. It is translated as CASSLALLGGYTF.

This clonotype was detected only a few times. V gene TRBV5-1 combines with J gene TRBJ2-3; D may be TRBD2 (5 bases). Germline CDR1 is SGHRS and CDR2 is YFSETQ. The CDR3 sequence is 16 residues long. The V gene lost 4 bases and the J gene lost 0 bases, with 15 bases spanning the gap. CDR3 nucleotide sequence: TGCGCCAGCAGCCCATTAGCTAGGACTAGCACAGATACGCAGTATTTT. Its protein is CASSPLARTSTDTQYF.

This clonotype was recorded a few times. V is TRBV24-1 and J is TRBJ2-2; 10 bases are shared with TRBD1. V was pared by 3 bases and J by 3 bases, with 9 bases of the junction left unmatched. CDR1 is KGHDR, CDR2 SFDVKD, per germline. This CDR3 is built from 18 residues. CDR3 protein: CATSDPHGGQGHTGELFF. CDR3 DNA: TGTGCCACCAGTGATCCGCATGGGGGACAGGGGCACACCGGGGAGCTGTTTTTT.

This clonotype was counted only a few times. The V gene is TRBV6-1, the J gene TRBJ2-4; D might be TRBD1 or TRBD2, each matching 5 bases. Germline loops: CDR1 MNHNS, CDR2 SASEGT. The CDR3 consists of 15 residues. With 6 bases removed from V and 7 bases from J, the gap between germline ends came to 19 bases. Here the CDR3 DNA reads TGTGCCAGCAGCTCGGGACCGGCAGTGAGCAACATTCAGTACTTC. Amino acids: CASSSGPAVSNIQYF.

The chain carries TRBV10-3 and TRBJ2-3; 7 bases fit TRBD2. In germline, CDR1 is ENHRY, CDR2 SYGVKD. The CDR3 covers 15 residues. The V segment lost 6 bases and the J segment 2 bases; nucleotides outside the gene matches: 8. CDR3 sequence reads: CAIRKAGSHTDTQYF. Written as DNA, the CDR3 is TGTGCCATCAGGAAAGCGGGGTCCCACACAGATACGCAGTATTTT.

This clonotype was counted only a few times. The chain has TRBV5-1 and TRBJ1-2, with a tentative D call TRBD1 (5 bases). Germline V gene sequence: CDR1 SGHRS, CDR2 YFSETQ. There are 12 residues in the CDR3. The germline V and J ends were trimmed by 8 bases and 10 bases, with 18 bases remaining between them. In DNA form, the CDR3 reads TGCGCCAGTGGGATTACAGGTGGAGCCTACACCTTC. Translation: CASGITGGAYTF.